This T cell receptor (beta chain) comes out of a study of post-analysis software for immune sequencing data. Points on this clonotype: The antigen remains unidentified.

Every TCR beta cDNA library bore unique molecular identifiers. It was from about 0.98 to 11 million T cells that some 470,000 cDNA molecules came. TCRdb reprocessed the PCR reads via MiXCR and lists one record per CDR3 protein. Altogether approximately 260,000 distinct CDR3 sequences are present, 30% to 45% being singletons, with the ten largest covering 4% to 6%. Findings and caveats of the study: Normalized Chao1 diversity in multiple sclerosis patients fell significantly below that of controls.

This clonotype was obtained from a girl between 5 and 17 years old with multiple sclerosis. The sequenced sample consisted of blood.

In DNA form, the CDR3 reads TGTGCCAGCAGAGGAGGATCCTCTGGAAACACCATATATTTT. Its protein product is CASRGGSSGNTIYF. V gene TRBV6-5 combines with J gene TRBJ1-3; D gene unclear. The CDR3 is 14 amino acids. Trimming removed 6 bases from V and 0 bases from J, with 9 bases in between. Germline CDR1 and CDR2: MNHEY and SVGAGI.